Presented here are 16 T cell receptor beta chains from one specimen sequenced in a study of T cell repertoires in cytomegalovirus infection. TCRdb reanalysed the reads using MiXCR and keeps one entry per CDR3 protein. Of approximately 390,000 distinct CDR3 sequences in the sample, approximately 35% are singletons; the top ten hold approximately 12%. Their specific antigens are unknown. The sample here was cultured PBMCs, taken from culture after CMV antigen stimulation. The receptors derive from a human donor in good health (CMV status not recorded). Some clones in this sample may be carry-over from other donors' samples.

The DNA of the CDR3 is TGCAGTGCTACTAGCGGGAGCTTTAGCGAGCAGTACTTC. It is translated as CSATSGSFSEQYF. The J gene is TRBJ2-7, the V gene TRBV20-1, with 10 bases aligning to TRBD2. Germline loops: CDR1 DFQATT, CDR2 SNEGSKA (reference sequence). This CDR3 region has 13 residues. The V gene end was trimmed by 4 bases and the J gene end by 6 bases; junction bases not matched to a gene: 6.

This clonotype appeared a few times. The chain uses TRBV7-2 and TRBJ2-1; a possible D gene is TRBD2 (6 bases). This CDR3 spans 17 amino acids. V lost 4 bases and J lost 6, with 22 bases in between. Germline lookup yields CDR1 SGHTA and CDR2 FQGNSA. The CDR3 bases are TGTGCCAGCAGCTCGCCCAGCGGGCGTAGGATAACCAATGAGCAGTTCTTC. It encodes CASSSPSGRRITNEQFF.

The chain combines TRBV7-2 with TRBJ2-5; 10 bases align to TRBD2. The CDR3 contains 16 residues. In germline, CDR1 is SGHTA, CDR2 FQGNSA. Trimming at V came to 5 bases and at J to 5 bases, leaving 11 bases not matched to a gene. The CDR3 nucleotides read TGTGCCAGCAGCCGCCCAGCGGGAGGGGGGGGGGAGACCCAGTACTTC. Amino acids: CASSRPAGGGGETQYF.

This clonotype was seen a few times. CDR3 region: CASRRVGYTDTQYF. The CDR3 DNA follows: TGCGCCAGCAGAAGGGTGGGGTACACAGATACGCAGTATTTT. This chain connects TRBV5-1 to TRBJ2-3; D not certain. V was shortened by 5 bases and J by 2 bases, with 12 bases between the two germline ends. The CDR3 runs 14 residues. Germline assignment: CDR1 SGHRS and CDR2 YFSETQ.

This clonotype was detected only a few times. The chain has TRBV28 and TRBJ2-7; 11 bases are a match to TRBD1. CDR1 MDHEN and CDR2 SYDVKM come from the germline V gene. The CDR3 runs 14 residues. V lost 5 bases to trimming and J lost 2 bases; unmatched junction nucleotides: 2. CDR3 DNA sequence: TGTGCCAGCAGTGAGGGACAGGGGGCCTACGAGCAGTACTTC. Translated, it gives CASSEGQGAYEQYF.

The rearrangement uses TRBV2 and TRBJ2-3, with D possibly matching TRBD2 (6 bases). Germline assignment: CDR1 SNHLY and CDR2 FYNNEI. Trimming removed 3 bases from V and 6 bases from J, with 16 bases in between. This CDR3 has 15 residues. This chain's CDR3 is CASSEDHGTADTQYF. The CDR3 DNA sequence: TGTGCCAGCAGTGAGGACCACGGGACTGCCGATACGCAGTATTTT. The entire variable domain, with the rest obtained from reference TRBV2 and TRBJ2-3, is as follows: EPEVTQTPSHQVTQMGQEVILRCVPISNHLYFYWYRQILGQKVEFLVSFYNNEISEKSEIFDDQFSVERPDGSNFTLKIRSTKLEDSAMYFCASSEDHGTADTQYFGPGTRLTVL.

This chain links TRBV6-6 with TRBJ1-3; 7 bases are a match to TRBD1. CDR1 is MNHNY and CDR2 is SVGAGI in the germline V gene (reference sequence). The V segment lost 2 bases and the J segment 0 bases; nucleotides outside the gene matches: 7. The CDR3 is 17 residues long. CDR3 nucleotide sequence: TGTGCCAGCAGTTACCAAGCCGGGACAGACTCTGGAAACACCATATATTTT. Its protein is CASSYQAGTDSGNTIYF.

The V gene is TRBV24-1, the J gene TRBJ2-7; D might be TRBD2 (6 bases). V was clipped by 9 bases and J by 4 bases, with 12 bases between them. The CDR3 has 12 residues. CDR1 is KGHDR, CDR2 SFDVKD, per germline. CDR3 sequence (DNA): TGTGCCACCCAAGACAGCGGGTACGAGCAGTACTTC. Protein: CATQDSGYEQYF.

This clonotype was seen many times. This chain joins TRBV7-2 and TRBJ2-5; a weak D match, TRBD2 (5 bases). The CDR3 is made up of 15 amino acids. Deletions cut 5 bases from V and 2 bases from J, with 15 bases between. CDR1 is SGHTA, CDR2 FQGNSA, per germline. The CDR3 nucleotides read TGTGCCAGCAGCCACCCACAGCCGGGGCAAGAGACCCAGTACTTC. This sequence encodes CASSHPQPGQETQYF. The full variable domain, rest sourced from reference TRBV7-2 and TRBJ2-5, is GAGVSQSPSNKVTEKGKDVELRCDPISGHTALYWYRQSLGQGLEFLIYFQGNSAPDKSGLPSDRFSAERTGGSVSTLTIQRTQQEDSAVYLCASSHPQPGQETQYFGPGTRLLVL.

The CDR3: CASSRYGTSGRRYEQFF. The CDR3 DNA follows: TGTGCCAGCAGCCGATATGGGACTAGCGGGAGGAGGTATGAGCAGTTCTTC. The rearrangement uses TRBV27 and TRBJ2-1, with 15 bases identical to TRBD2. This CDR3 has 17 residues. Losses at the gene ends were 6 bases for V and 8 bases for J; bases not matched to a gene: 11. The germline V gene has CDR1 MNHEY and CDR2 SMNVEV (reference sequence).

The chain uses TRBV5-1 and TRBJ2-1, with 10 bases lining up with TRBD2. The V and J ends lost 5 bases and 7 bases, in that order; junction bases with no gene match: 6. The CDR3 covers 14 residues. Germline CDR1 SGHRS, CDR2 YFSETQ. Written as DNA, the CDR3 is TGCGCCAGCAGGAGACCTAGCGGGAGTAATGAGCAGTTCTTC. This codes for CASRRPSGSNEQFF.

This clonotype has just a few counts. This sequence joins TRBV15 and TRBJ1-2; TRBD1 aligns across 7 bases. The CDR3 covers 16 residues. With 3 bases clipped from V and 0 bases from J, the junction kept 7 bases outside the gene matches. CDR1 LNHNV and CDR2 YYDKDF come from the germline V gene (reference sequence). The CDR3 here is CATSSPHQGANYGYTF. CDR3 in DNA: TGTGCCACCAGCAGCCCTCACCAGGGGGCTAACTATGGCTACACCTTC.

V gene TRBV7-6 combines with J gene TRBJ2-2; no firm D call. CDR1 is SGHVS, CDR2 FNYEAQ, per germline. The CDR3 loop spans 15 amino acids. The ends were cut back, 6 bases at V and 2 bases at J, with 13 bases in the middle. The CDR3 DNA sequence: TGTGCCAGCAGTTCCGGCCAGACCAACACCGGGGAGCTGTTTTTT. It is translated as CASSSGQTNTGELFF.

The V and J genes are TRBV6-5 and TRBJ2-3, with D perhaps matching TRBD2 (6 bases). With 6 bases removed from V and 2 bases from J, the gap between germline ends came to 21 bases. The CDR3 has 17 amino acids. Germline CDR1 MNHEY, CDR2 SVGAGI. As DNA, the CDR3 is TGTGCCAGCAGCGGGACTGAGGCTAGCAGTTTCACAGATACGCAGTATTTT. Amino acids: CASSGTEASSFTDTQYF.

CDR3 in amino acids: CASSEDTWDEQFF. In nucleotides, the CDR3 is TGTGCCAGCAGTGAAGACACGTGGGATGAGCAGTTCTTC. V and J are TRBV25-1 and TRBJ2-1; D ambiguous. Trimming cost V 2 bases and J 8 bases, with 10 bases left between them. The CDR3 runs to 13 residues. Germline assignment: CDR1 MGHDK and CDR2 SYGVNS.

The CDR3 DNA reads TGTGCCAGCAGTTACGGTAGCACCTACAATGAGCAGTTCTTC. Protein sequence: CASSYGSTYNEQFF. The gene calls are TRBV6-2 or TRBV6-3 and TRBJ2-1, with unresolved D. This CDR3 has 14 residues. With 2 bases removed from V and 2 bases from J, the gap between germline ends came to 7 bases. Germline V CDR1 and CDR2: MNHEY, SVGEGT.